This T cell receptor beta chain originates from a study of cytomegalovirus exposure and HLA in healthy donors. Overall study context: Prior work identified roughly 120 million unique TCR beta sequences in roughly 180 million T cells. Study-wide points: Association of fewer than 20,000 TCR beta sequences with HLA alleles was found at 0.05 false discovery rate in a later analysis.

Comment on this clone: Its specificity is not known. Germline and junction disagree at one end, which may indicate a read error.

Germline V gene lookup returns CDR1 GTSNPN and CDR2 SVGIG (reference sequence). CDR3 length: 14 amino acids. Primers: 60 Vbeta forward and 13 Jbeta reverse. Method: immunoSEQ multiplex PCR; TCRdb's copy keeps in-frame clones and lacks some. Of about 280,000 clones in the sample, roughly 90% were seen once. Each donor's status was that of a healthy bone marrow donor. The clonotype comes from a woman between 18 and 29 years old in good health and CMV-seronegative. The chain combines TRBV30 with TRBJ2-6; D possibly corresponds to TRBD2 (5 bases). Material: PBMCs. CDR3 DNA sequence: TGTGCCTTGAGTAGAGGGTCTGGGGCCAACGTCCTGACTTTC. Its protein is CALSRGSGANVLTF.